The clone carrying this T cell receptor (beta chain) was counted a few times. What it binds is not known. The data derive from a study of T cells in Graves' hyperthyroidism and ophthalmopathy. Study-wide results and caveats: The model made its ophthalmopathy prediction, and onset followed a median 6.5 months later.

J gave up 9 bases and V 5 bases, and 9 bases lay outside the gene matches. In germline, CDR1 is SGHTA, CDR2 FQGNSA. This CDR3 has 15 amino acids. Amplification targeted TCR beta CDR3 regions from RNA transcripts. The HTBI primer set was used in a first-round RT-PCR of the TCR CDR3. TCRdb used MiXCR to reprocess the multiplex PCR reads, holding one entry per CDR3 protein. The table lists 490,000 or so distinct CDR3 sequences, just under 20% of them singletons. The source material was blood. This receptor was taken from a man aged 35 to 55 with Graves' ophthalmopathy. V gene TRBV7-2 combines with J gene TRBJ2-1; 11 nucleotides line up with TRBD2. CDR3: CASSATSGSRSEQFF. The CDR3 region has the DNA TGTGCCAGCAGCGCAACTAGCGGGAGCAGAAGTGAGCAGTTCTTC. The full variable domain, with the rest looked up from reference TRBV7-2 and TRBJ2-1, is GAGVSQSPSNKVTEKGKDVELRCDPISGHTALYWYRQSLGQGLEFLIYFQGNSAPDKSGLPSDRFSAERTGGSVSTLTIQRTQQEDSAVYLCASSATSGSRSEQFFGPGTRLTVL.